A selection of T cell receptor beta chains follows, all from one sample in a study of blood T cell repertoires in COVID-19. Measured with immunoSEQ multiplex PCR; TCRdb has only the in-frame clones, and not every one. The sample yields hundreds of thousands of clones, approximately 87% seen once. Sequenced sample: peripheral blood. All receptors come from a woman aged 55-70 years with COVID-19, enrolled during active disease. The CDR3 runs from the conserved cysteine through the conserved F or W. Each record gives: clone size, V gene, D gene, J gene, CDR3 protein, CDR3 DNA. The D gene is left open where the match is weak. Size is stated for part of the rows, as once, few or many counts, or as a class when the clone is expanded.

.	TRBV28	.	TRBJ2-1	CASSFNDRQQFF	TGTGCCAGCAGTTTCAACGACAGGCAGCAGTTCTTC
.	TRBV6-5	TRBD1	TRBJ1-2	CTSSYSPQGNGYTF	TGTACCAGCAGTTACTCACCACAGGGGAATGGCTACACCTTC
.	TRBV5-1	.	TRBJ2-7	CASSVTGLGSYEQYF	TGCGCCAGCAGCGTTACAGGGTTGGGATCCTACGAGCAGTACTTC
.	TRBV13	TRBD1	TRBJ1-1	CASSLRSRGLDTEAFF	TGTGCCAGCAGCTTGCGTAGCAGGGGGTTAGACACTGAAGCTTTCTTT
.	TRBV7-3	TRBD1	TRBJ2-1	CASSQDRGAYNEQFF	TGTGCCAGCAGCCAAGACAGGGGAGCCTACAATGAGCAGTTCTTC
.	TRBV29-1	.	TRBJ2-5	CSVEGGPGETQYF	TGCAGCGTTGAAGGGGGCCCAGGGGAGACCCAGTACTTC
.	TRBV7-8	TRBD1	TRBJ1-5	CASSRGTGVNQPQHF	TGTGCCAGCAGCCGAGGGACAGGGGTTAATCAGCCCCAGCATTTT
once	TRBV7-9	TRBD1	TRBJ1-5	CASSPGTGLNQPQHF	TGTGCCAGCAGCCCCGGGACAGGGCTCAATCAGCCCCAGCATTTT
.	TRBV16	TRBD1	TRBJ1-2	CASSHRGPGYGYTF	TGTGCCAGCAGCCACAGGGGGCCTGGCTATGGCTACACCTTC
.	TRBV27	TRBD2	TRBJ2-1	CASSRQTGGYNEQFF	TGTGCCAGCAGTCGGCAGACGGGGGGGTACAATGAGCAGTTCTTC
.	TRBV20-1	TRBD1	TRBJ2-7	CSAIDRGKSYEQYF	TGCAGTGCTATTGACAGGGGAAAATCCTACGAGCAGTACTTC
.	TRBV30	.	TRBJ1-6	CAWSVGGGNSPLHF	TGTGCCTGGAGTGTAGGGGGGGGTAATTCACCCCTCCACTTT
.	TRBV19	TRBD2	TRBJ2-3	CASSKLAGADTQYF	TGTGCCAGTAGTAAGCTAGCGGGGGCAGATACGCAGTATTTT
once	TRBV11-2	TRBD1	TRBJ2-7	CASSLARGTGGEQYF	TGTGCCAGCAGCTTAGCTCGTGGGACAGGGGGGGAGCAGTACTTC
.	TRBV15	TRBD1	TRBJ1-2	CATSWPGTGGGYTF	TGTGCCACCAGCTGGCCGGGGACAGGGGGTGGCTACACCTTC
.	TRBV19	TRBD1	TRBJ1-2	CASVSGTGVGYTF	TGTGCCAGTGTATCCGGGACAGGGGTCGGCTACACCTTC
.	TRBV7-2	.	TRBJ1-2	CASSAPGGDYGYTF	TGTGCCAGCAGCGCCCCGGGGGGTGACTATGGCTACACCTTC
once	TRBV5-4	TRBD1	TRBJ1-2	CASSLLSDRGTRGYTF	TGTGCCAGCAGCTTACTCTCGGACAGGGGCACACGCGGCTACACCTTC
.	TRBV19	.	TRBJ2-2	CASSIAGYTGELFF	TGTGCCAGTAGTATAGCAGGATACACCGGGGAGCTGTTTTTT
.	TRBV19	.	TRBJ1-6	CASSIQGFNSPLHF	TGTGCCAGTAGTATTCAGGGGTTTAATTCACCCCTCCACTTT
.	TRBV19	.	TRBJ1-3	CASNRDPEAGNTIYF	TGTGCCAGTAACAGGGATCCCGAGGCTGGAAACACCATATATTTT
.	TRBV6-5	TRBD1	TRBJ1-2	CASSPGTGSYGYTF	TGTGCCAGCAGTCCCGGGACAGGCTCCTATGGCTACACCTTC
few	TRBV5-1	.	TRBJ1-4	CASSWTANEKLFF	TGCGCCAGCAGCTGGACAGCTAATGAAAAACTGTTTTTT
once	TRBV5-1	.	TRBJ1-2	CASSIRGPDYGYTF	TGCGCCAGCAGTATAAGGGGCCCTGACTATGGCTACACCTTC
.	TRBV3-1/TRBV3-2	TRBD1	TRBJ1-1	CASSQDLRGVRGRAFF	TGTGCCAGCAGCCAAGATTTACGGGGTGTGAGGGGGCGAGCTTTCTTT
once	TRBV19	.	TRBJ2-3	CASSIRQGTDTQYF	TGTGCCAGTAGTATTAGGCAGGGCACAGATACGCAGTATTTT
.	TRBV2	TRBD1	TRBJ1-6	CASSVGVTGASPLHF	TGTGCCAGCAGTGTAGGCGTGACAGGGGCGTCACCCCTCCACTTT
.	TRBV27	TRBD2	TRBJ2-7	CASSLSPLAGDIRNEQYF	TGTGCCAGCAGTTTATCCCCTCTAGCGGGGGATATAAGGAACGAGCAGTACTTC
.	TRBV6-5	.	TRBJ2-7	CASSYGLQGSYEQYF	TGTGCCAGCAGTTACGGGCTCCAGGGATCCTACGAGCAGTACTTC
.	TRBV19	.	TRBJ1-5	CASSDRRGFGQPQHF	TGTGCCAGTAGTGACCGAAGGGGTTTTGGTCAGCCCCAGCATTTT
.	TRBV19	TRBD1	TRBJ1-2	CASSGQGGFYGYTF	TGTGCCAGTAGTGGACAGGGGGGGTTCTATGGCTACACCTTC
.	TRBV13	.	TRBJ1-2	CASSLAPSNYGYTF	TGTGCCAGCAGCTTAGCCCCATCTAACTATGGCTACACCTTC
.	TRBV10-1	TRBD1	TRBJ1-6	CASSDRGRSPLHF	TGCGCCAGCAGTGACAGGGGGCGGTCACCCCTCCACTTT
.	TRBV5-1	TRBD1	TRBJ1-3	CASSLEDTGGNSGNTIYF	TGCGCCAGCAGCTTGGAAGACACAGGGGGTAACTCTGGAAACACCATATATTTT
.	TRBV25-1	TRBD2	TRBJ2-4	CASSETSGGSIQYF	TGTGCCAGCAGTGAGACTAGCGGGGGGAGCATTCAGTACTTC
.	TRBV28	.	TRBJ2-7	CASRTTGLSYEQYF	TGTGCCAGCAGGACTACAGGGCTCTCCTACGAGCAGTACTTC
.	TRBV6-5	TRBD1	TRBJ1-6	CASSSSGGVGNSPLHF	TGTGCCAGCAGTTCATCAGGGGGCGTCGGAAATTCACCCCTCCACTTT
.	TRBV12-5	.	TRBJ2-5	CASGLKFDYGSRGETQYF	TGTGCTAGTGGTTTGAAGTTTGATTACGGGAGCCGGGGAGAGACCCAGTACTTC
.	TRBV7-2	TRBD1	TRBJ1-5	CASSHGQEINQPQHF	TGTGCCAGCAGTCATGGACAGGAGATAAATCAGCCCCAGCATTTT
.	TRBV19	.	TRBJ1-4	CASSHTGPGATNEKLFF	TGTGCCAGTAGCCATACAGGGCCCGGGGCAACTAATGAAAAACTGTTTTTT